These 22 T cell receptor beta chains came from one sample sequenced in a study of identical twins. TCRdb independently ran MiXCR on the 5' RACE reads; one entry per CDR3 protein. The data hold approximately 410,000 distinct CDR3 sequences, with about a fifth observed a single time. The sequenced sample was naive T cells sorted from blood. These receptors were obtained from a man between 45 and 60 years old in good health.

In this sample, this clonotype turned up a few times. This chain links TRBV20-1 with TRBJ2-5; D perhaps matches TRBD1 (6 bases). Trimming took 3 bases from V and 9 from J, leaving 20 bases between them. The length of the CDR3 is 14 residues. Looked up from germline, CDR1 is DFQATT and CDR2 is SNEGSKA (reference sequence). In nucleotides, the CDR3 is TGCAGTGCTAGTCAGGGGAGAATGGAGATTCCCCAGTACTTC. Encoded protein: CSASQGRMEIPQYF.

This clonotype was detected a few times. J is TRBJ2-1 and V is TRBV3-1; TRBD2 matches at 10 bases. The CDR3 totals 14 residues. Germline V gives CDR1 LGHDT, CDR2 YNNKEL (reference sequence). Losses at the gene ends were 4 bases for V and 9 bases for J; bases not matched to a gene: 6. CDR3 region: CASSPTSGMREQFF. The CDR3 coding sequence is TGTGCCAGCAGCCCCACTAGCGGGATGCGTGAGCAGTTCTTC.

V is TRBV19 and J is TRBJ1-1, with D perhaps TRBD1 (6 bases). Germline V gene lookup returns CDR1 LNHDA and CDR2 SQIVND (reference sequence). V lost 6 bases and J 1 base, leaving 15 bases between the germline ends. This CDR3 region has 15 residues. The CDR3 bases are TGTGCCAGTAGGCCAGGGGCCATAGGGAACACTGAAGCTTTCTTT. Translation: CASRPGAIGNTEAFF.

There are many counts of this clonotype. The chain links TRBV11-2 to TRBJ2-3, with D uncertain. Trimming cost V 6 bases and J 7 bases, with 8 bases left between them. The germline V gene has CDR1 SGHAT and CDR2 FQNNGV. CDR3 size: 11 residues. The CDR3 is CASRADNTQYF. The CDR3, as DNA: TGTGCCAGCAGAGCAGATAATACGCAGTATTTT.

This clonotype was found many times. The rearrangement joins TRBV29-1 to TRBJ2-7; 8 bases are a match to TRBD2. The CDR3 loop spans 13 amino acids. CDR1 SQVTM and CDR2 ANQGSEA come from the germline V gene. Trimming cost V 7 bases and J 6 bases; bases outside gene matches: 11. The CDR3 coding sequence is TGCAGCGCCGGGGGCGGGGGGCGAGGCGAGCAGTACTTC. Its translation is CSAGGGGRGEQYF.

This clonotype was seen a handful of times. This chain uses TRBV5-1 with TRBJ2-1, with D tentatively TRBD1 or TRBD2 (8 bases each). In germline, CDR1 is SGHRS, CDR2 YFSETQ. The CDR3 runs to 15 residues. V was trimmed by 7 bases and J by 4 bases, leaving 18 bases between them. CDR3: CASGQGGRTYNEQFF. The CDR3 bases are TGCGCCAGCGGACAGGGCGGGAGGACTTACAATGAGCAGTTCTTC. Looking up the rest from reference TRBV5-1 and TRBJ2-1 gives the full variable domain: KAGVTQTPRYLIKTRGQQVTLSCSPISGHRSVSWYQQTPGQGLQFLFEYFSETQRNKGNFPGRFSGRQFSNSRSEMNVSTLELGDSALYLCASGQGGRTYNEQFFGPGTRLTVL.

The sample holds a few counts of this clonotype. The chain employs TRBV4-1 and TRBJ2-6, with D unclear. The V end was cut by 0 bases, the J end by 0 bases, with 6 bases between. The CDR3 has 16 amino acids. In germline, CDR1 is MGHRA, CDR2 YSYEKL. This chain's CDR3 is CASSQDRASGANVLTF. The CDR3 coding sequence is TGCGCCAGCAGCCAAGATAGGGCCTCTGGGGCCAACGTCCTGACTTTC.

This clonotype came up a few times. Here the CDR3 reads CASRAPLDSYNEQFF. DNA for the CDR3: TGTGCCAGCAGGGCGCCCTTGGACTCCTACAATGAGCAGTTCTTC. The rearrangement uses TRBV12-3 or TRBV12-4 and TRBJ2-1; unclear D gene. This CDR3 is built from 15 residues. The V gene lost 6 bases and the J gene lost 0 bases, with 12 bases spanning the gap.

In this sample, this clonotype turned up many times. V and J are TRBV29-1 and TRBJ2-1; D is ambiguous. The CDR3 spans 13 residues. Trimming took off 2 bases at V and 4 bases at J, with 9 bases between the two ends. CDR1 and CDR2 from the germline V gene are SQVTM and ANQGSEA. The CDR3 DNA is TGCAGCGTTGAATGGGGAAAGTACAATGAGCAGTTCTTC. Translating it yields CSVEWGKYNEQFF.

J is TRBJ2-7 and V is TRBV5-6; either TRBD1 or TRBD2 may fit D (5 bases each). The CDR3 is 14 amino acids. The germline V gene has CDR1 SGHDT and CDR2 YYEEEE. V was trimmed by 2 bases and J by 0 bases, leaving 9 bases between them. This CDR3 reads CASSFWGTSYEQYF. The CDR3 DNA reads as TGTGCCAGCAGCTTTTGGGGGACCTCCTACGAGCAGTACTTC.

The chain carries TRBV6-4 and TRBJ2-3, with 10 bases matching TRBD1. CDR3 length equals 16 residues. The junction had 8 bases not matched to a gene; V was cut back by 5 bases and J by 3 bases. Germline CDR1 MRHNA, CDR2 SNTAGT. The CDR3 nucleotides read TGTGCCAGCAGTCCGACAGGGGGCTTTTGGACAGATACGCAGTATTTT. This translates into CASSPTGGFWTDTQYF.

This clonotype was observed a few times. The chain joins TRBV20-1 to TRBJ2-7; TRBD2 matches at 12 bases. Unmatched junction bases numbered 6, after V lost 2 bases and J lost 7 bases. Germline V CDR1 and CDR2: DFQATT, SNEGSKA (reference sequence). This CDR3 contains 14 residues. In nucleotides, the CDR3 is TGCAGTGCTAGAAAGACTAGCGGGGGCAGTGAGCAGTACTTC. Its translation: CSARKTSGGSEQYF.

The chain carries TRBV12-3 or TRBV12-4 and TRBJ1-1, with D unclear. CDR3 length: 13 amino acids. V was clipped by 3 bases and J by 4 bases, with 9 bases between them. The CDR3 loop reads CASSFLAGTEAFF. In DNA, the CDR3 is TGTGCCAGCAGTTTTCTTGCCGGCACTGAAGCTTTCTTT.

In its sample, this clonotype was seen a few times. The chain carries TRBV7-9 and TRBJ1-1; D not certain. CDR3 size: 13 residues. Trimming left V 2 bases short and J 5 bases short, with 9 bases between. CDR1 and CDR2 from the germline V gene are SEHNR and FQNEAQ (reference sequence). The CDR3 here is CASSLRDVTEAFF. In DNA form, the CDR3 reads TGTGCCAGCAGCTTACGGGATGTTACTGAAGCTTTCTTT.

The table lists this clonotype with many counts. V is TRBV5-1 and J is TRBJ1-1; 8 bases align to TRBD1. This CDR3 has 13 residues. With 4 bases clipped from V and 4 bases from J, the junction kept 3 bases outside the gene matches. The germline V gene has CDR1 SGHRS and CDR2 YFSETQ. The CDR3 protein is CASSVDRATEAFF. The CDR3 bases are TGCGCCAGCAGCGTGGACAGGGCCACTGAAGCTTTCTTT.

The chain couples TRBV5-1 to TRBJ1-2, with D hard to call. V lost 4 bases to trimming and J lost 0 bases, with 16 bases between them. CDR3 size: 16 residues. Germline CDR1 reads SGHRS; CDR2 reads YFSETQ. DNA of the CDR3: TGCGCCAGCAGCCCCCTTTTGAGGGCGGCTAACTATGGCTACACCTTC. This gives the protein CASSPLLRAANYGYTF.

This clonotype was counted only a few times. The CDR3 region is CASSPPGLAGVYEQYF. CDR3 in DNA: TGTGCCAGCTCACCACCGGGACTAGCGGGAGTTTACGAGCAGTACTTC. V and J are TRBV18 and TRBJ2-7; TRBD2 aligns across 14 bases. The V gene end was trimmed by 0 bases and the J gene end by 4 bases; junction bases not matched to a gene: 2. Germline lookup yields CDR1 KGHSH and CDR2 LQKENI. The CDR3 sequence is 16 residues long.

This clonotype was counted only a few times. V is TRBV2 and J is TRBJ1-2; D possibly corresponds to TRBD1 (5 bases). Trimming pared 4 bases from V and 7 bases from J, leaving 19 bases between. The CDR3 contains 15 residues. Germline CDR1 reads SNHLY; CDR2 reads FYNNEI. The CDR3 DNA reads TGTGCCAGCAGTGTCGGAGGGGCAGAGGCGGGTGGCTACACCTTC. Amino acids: CASSVGGAEAGGYTF.

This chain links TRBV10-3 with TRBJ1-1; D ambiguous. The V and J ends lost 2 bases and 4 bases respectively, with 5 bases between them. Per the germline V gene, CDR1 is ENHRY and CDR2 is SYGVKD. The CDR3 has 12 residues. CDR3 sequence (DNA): TGTGCCATCAGTGAGGATACCACTGAAGCTTTCTTT. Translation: CAISEDTTEAFF.

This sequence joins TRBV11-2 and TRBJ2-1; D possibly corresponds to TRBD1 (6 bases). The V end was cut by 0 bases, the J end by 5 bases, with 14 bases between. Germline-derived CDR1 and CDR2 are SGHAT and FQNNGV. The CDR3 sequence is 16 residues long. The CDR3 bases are TGTGCCAGCAGCTTAGATCTCAACAGGGTGGACAATGAGCAGTTCTTC. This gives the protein CASSLDLNRVDNEQFF.

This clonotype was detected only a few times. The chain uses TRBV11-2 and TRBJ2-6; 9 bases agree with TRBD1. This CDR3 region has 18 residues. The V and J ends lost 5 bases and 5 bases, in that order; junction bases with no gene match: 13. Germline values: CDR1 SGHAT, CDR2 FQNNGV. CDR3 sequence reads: CASSQWDRAINRANVLTF. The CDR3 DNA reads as TGTGCCAGCAGCCAATGGGACAGGGCCATAAATAGGGCCAACGTCCTGACTTTC. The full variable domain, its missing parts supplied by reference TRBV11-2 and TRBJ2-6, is EAGVAQSPRYKIIEKRQSVAFWCNPISGHATLYWYQQILGQGPKLLIQFQNNGVVDDSQLPKDRFSAERLKGVDSTLKIQPAKLEDSAVYLCASSQWDRAINRANVLTFGAGSRLTVL.

In nucleotides, the CDR3 is TGTGCCAGCAGCCAAGCTGGACTAGCGGGGGACGAGCAGTTCTTC. This codes for CASSQAGLAGDEQFF. J is TRBJ2-1 and V is TRBV3-1, with 13 bases fitting TRBD2. Germline values: CDR1 LGHDT, CDR2 YNNKEL (reference sequence). The CDR3 runs to 15 residues. The ends lost 1 base at V and 10 bases at J; junction bases unmatched: 4.